This TCR beta chain comes out of a study of shared clonotypes between healthy human individuals. Study-wide results and limits: Clonotypes which were not shared had lower generation probabilities than clonotypes that all four donors shared.

Terminally differentiated effector memory CD45RA+ cells were excluded from the naive CD8 cells, which were CD45RO-negative and positively selected for CCR7. Germline-derived CDR1 and CDR2 are SEHNR and FQNEAQ (reference sequence). Losses at the gene ends were 5 bases for V and 6 bases for J; bases not matched to a gene: 9. CDR3 size: 15 residues. With respect to this clone: Its antigen is unidentified.

Clones were read by immunoSEQ multiplex PCR, and TCRdb kept only the in-frame ones, dropping some. The data show 1.5 million to 2.5 million clones, about 95% seen once. This sequence joins TRBV7-9 and TRBJ2-3; 9 nucleotides line up with TRBD2. Material: naive CD8+ T cells sorted from blood. This receptor was taken from a man aged 18 to 29 in good health. The CDR3 nucleotides read TGTGCCAGCAGCGCTAGGGGGACTAGCTTGGATACGCAGTATTTT. This gives the protein CASSARGTSLDTQYF.